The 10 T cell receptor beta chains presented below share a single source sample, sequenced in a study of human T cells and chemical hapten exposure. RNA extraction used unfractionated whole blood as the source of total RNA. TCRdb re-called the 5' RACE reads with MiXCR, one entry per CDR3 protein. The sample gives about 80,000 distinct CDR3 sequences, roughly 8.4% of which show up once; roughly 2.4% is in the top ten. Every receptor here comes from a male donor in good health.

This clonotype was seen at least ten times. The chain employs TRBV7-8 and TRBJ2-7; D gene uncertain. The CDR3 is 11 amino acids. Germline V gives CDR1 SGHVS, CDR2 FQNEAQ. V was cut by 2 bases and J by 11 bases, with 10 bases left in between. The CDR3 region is CASSLLGNKYF. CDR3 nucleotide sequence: TGTGCCAGCAGCTTATTGGGTAACAAGTACTTC.

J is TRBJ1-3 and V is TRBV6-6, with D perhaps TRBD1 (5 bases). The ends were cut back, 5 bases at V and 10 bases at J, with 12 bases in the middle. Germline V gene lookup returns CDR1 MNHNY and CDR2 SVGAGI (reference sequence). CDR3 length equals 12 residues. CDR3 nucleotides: TGTGCCAGCAGTACCTACGGGGGGACCATATATTTT. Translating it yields CASSTYGGTIYF.

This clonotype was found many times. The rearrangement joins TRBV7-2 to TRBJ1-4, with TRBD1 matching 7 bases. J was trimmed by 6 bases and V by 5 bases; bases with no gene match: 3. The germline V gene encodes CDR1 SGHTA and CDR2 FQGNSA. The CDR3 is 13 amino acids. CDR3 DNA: TGTGCCAGCAGCCCCGGACAGGATGAAAAACTGTTTTTT. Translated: CASSPGQDEKLFF.

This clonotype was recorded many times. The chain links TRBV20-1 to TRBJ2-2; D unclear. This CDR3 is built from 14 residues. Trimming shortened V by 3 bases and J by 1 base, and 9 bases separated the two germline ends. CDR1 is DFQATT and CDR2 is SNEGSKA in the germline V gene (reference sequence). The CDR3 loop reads CSARRQVNTGELFF. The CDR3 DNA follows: TGCAGTGCTAGGCGGCAGGTGAACACCGGGGAGCTGTTTTTT.

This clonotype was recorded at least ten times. CDR3: CASSPPAWTSWRNEQFF. CDR3 nucleotide sequence: TGTGCCAGCTCACCACCCGCCTGGACTAGCTGGCGCAATGAGCAGTTCTTC. This chain links TRBV18 with TRBJ2-1; 8 positions agree with TRBD2. Germline values: CDR1 KGHSH, CDR2 LQKENI. This CDR3 has 17 residues. Trimming took 0 bases from V and 6 from J; bases not matched to a gene: 10.

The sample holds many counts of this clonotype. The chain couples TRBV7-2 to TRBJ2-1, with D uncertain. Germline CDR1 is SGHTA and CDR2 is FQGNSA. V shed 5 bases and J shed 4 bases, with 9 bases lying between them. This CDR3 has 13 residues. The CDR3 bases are TGTGCCAGCAGCCTGGACGGGTACAATGAGCAGTTCTTC. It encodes CASSLDGYNEQFF.

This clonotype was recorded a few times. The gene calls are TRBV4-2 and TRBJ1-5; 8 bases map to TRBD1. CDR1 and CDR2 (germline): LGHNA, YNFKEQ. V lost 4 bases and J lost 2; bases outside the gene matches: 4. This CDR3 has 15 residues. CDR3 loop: CASSRTGTGNQPQHF. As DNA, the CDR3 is TGTGCCAGCAGCCGGACAGGGACCGGCAATCAGCCCCAGCATTTT.

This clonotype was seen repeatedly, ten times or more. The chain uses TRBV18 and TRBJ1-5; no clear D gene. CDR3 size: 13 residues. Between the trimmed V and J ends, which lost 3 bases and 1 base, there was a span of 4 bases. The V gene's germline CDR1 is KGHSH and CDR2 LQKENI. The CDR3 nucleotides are TGTGCCAGCTCACCTGAGAGCAATCAGCCCCAGCATTTT. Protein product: CASSPESNQPQHF.

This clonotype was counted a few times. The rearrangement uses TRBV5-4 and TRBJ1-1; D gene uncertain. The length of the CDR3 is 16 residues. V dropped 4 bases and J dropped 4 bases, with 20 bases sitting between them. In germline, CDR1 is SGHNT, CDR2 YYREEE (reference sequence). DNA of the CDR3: TGTGCCAGCAGCCCGCCGGCAATAATAGGCAGCACTGAAGCTTTCTTT. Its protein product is CASSPPAIIGSTEAFF.

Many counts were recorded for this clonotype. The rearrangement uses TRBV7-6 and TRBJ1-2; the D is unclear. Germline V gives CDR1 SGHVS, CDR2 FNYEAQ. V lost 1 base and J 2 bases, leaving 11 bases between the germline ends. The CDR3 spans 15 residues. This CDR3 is CASSLGPLQNYGYTF. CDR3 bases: TGTGCCAGCAGCTTAGGTCCCCTACAAAACTATGGCTACACCTTC.